This TCR beta chain was captured by sequencing in a study of blood T cell repertoires in COVID-19. Study-level information: Sites across the United States, Italy and Spain contributed samples from acute and convalescent COVID-19. Sources were T cells, B-cell-depleted T cells, or PBMCs; the material itself was cDNA or gDNA.

Original data processing: Amplifying reference gene primers gave estimates of nucleated cell counts. Profiled with immunoSEQ multiplex PCR; TCRdb holds only in-frame clones, not every one. V and J calls and clone size are those listed in that table; D and trimming were worked out from the DNA. There are under 150,000 clones in the sample; around 80% occur only once, and roughly 1.9% lies in the top ten. Per the germline V gene, CDR1 is SGHRS and CDR2 is YFSETQ. The V gene end was trimmed by 4 bases and the J gene end by 4 bases; junction bases not matched to a gene: 8. The CDR3 length is 16 residues.

This receptor was identified in a man aged 70 or older with acute or convalescent COVID-19. Sequencing was performed on peripheral blood. The genes are TRBV5-1 and TRBJ2-1, with 10 bases identical to TRBD2. The CDR3, as DNA: TGCGCCAGCAGCCCACCCCTAGCGGGGGCATACAATGAGCAGTTCTTC. Protein sequence: CASSPPLAGAYNEQFF.